The clone carrying this TCR beta chain was recorded only once. The V gene's germline CDR1 is SGHAT and CDR2 FQDESV (reference sequence). This CDR3 contains 15 residues. V dropped 4 bases and J dropped 4; count of bases not matched to a gene: 6. 13 Jbeta primers and 60 Vbeta primers were used for the PCR. Clones were read by immunoSEQ multiplex PCR, and TCRdb kept only the in-frame ones, dropping some. The sample yields some 170,000 clones, roughly 80% seen once. These data come from a study of cytomegalovirus exposure and HLA in healthy donors. This clonotype was obtained from a woman aged 50 to 65 in good health and CMV-seronegative. The chain uses TRBV11-1 and TRBJ2-1; 8 bases match TRBD2. The sample was PBMCs. The CDR3 region has the DNA TGTGCCAGCAGCTCCGGGGGGGCGGCGTACAATGAGCAGTTCTTC. Translating it yields CASSSGGAAYNEQFF.